This T cell receptor (beta chain) is from a study of T cell responses to AZD1222 COVID-19 vaccine. Study results and limitations: Most donors were white British and more were female, and clonal diversity was possibly underestimated.

Germline V CDR1 and CDR2: SGHRS, YFSETQ. This CDR3 is 15 amino acids long. With 0 bases clipped from V and 6 bases from J, the junction kept 7 bases outside the gene matches. Comments on this clone: Its antigen is still unknown.

Produced via immunoSEQ multiplex PCR; TCRdb's table is partial and in-frame only. The sample records about 200,000 clones, more than 90% being singletons. The clonotype comes from an adult who received the MenACWY meningococcal vaccine as a control. This chain joins TRBV5-1 and TRBJ1-2; TRBD1 matches at 8 bases. The material was peripheral blood, obtained 28 days after the second dose of the MenACWY control vaccine. The CDR3 region is CASSLAFRGRNGYTF. The CDR3 coding sequence is TGCGCCAGCAGCTTGGCGTTCAGGGGGCGCAATGGCTACACCTTC.